This T cell receptor beta chain emerged from a study of OX40 agonist ivuxolimab in advanced cancers. This CDR3 has 13 amino acids. V was clipped by 6 bases and J by 4 bases, with 12 bases between them. Germline V CDR1 and CDR2: ENHRY, SYGVKD. The assay was immunoSEQ multiplex PCR, and TCRdb's table has in-frame clones only and misses some. The table records about 46,000 clones, roughly three quarters of them present only once. The sequence was collected from an adult with an advanced solid tumor such as melanoma, head and neck, liver or kidney cancer. The chain recombines TRBV10-3 with TRBJ1-1; D ambiguous. The material was CD4+ or CD8+ T cells sorted from blood, obtained in a trial of the OX40 agonist ivuxolimab. CDR3 in amino acids: CAIRTFGVTEAFF. CDR3 nucleotides: TGTGCCATCAGGACCTTCGGTGTCACTGAAGCTTTCTTT.